This T cell receptor (beta chain) was identified during a study of shared T cell receptors in the human thymus (dated by TCRdb to 2020 to 2022). For the wider study: The study examined how the human thymus generates shared, self-reactive T-cell receptor alpha chains.

After removal of 3 bases from V and 9 bases from J, the junction retains 8 bases not matched to a gene. The germline V gene (reference sequence) yields GTSNPN for CDR1 and SVGIG for CDR2. From its cysteine to its phenylalanine, the CDR3 spans 15 amino acids. Of the read, only the CDR3 DNA is kept; its 45 bases are in frame from base 1. For this clone: Its antigen remains unidentified. No base quality values were provided; no much bigger clone lies one nucleotide off.

The protocol used for the library was the immunoSEQ multiplex PCR assay. This immuneACCESS table, as held by TCRdb, lists in-frame sequences with V and J called but not all clones. Of the missing ones, under half trace to an unresolved V gene in checked studies; the others have no known cause. The sample data list approximately 660,000 clones, and approximately 90% of these were observed just once. The top ten hold 0.0095% to 0.013% of the sample. These data also featured in a second study, about human thymus T cells. Per that second paper: In Finland, the donors were immunologically healthy infants who were having open corrective cardiac surgery for congenital heart defects. Thymus tissue was obtained as surgical resects removed during corrective cardiac surgery. Biased V and J gene segment usage appeared to be present in both thymic and peripheral blood repertoires. Highly overlapping thymic TCR repertoires among unrelated individuals were reported in the related research. The study characterized TCR alpha and beta repertoires from about 8 infant thymus samples and four related peripheral blood samples. Donor ages ranging from about 6 to 244 days were recorded, and 5 or 6 male and a couple of female infants were included in the cohort. Thymocytes were released mechanically from tissue and stored at -70 °C as pellets of 10-30 million cells. Genomic DNA was extracted from frozen cell pellets with a QIAsymphony instrument. Using the immunoSEQ multiplex PCR assay, the TCRB and TCRAD loci were amplified from a standardized quantity of quality-controlled genomic DNA. The V(D)J region was spanned by amplicons of a length sufficient to cover the CDR3 and to identify V and J genes. Amplicon sequencing was performed on an Illumina platform through the commercial immunoSEQ service. Primer bias and sequencing errors were corrected as previously described, and TCRAD and TCRB definitions were based on the IMGT database. immunoSEQ Analyzer 3.0 and VDJTools were used for repertoire analysis, which covered basic statistics, V/J segment usage, diversity estimates, rarefaction and pairwise overlap. Diversity was estimated using the Chao1, ChaoE, Efron-Thisted, Shannon and inverse Simpson indices, and was also estimated on datasets down-sampled to the size of the smallest sample. Repertoire overlap was determined by strict matching of CDR3 nucleotide sequence, V gene and J gene, and Jaccard-based multidimensional scaling clustering was applied. On average, approximately 800,000 unique TCRB clonotypes were obtained from thymus samples, compared with 75,000 to 90,000 from blood samples.

The sequence derives from a boy in the first two years of life with a congenital heart defect. Donor details come from another sample of the same person, matched by shared clones. Specimen: thymocytes. The rearranged chain carries TRBV30 and TRBJ2-1, with 13 bases in between that match TRBD2. The CDR3 in this case is CAWRRSTSGRVEQFF. At the DNA level, the sequence is TGTGCCTGGAGGCGGTCCACTAGCGGGAGGGTTGAGCAGTTCTTC. When the CDR3 is completed using the reference TRBV30 and TRBJ2-1 genes on either side, the full variable domain is SQTIHQWPATLVQPVGSPLSLECTVEGTSNPNLYWYRQAAGRGLQLLFYSVGIGQISSEVPQNLSASRPQDRQFILSSKKLLLSDSGFYLCAWRRSTSGRVEQFFGPGTRLTVL.